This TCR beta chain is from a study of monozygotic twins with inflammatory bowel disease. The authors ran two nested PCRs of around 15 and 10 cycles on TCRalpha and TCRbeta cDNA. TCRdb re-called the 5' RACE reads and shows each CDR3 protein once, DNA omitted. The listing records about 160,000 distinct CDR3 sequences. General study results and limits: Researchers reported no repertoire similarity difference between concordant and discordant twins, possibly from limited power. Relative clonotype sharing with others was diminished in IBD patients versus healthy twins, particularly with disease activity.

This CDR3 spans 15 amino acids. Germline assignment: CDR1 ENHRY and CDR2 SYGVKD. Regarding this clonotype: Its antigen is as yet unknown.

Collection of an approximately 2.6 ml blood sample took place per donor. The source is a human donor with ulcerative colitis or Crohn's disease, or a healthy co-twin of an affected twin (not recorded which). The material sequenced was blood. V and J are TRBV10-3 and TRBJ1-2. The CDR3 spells CAITPVRALNYGYTF.